This TCR delta chain was identified during a study of gamma delta lymphoproliferative disorders and STAT genes. This clone was seen a few times. TCRdb shows a much larger clone's protein in place of this DNA's translation, and the two differ at residue 5, likely through a read error; the protein shown is translated from the DNA. Genomic DNA from isolated PBMCs served as the sequencing template. V lost 3 bases and J 0 bases, leaving 13 bases between the germline ends. Germline loops: CDR1 GEAIGNYY, CDR2 EKD. The CDR3 runs 15 residues. TCRdb re-called clones from the multiplex PCR reads via CATT. The table shows over a thousand delta-chain clones, with approximately 0.94% occurring only once.

Sequenced sample: blood. This clonotype originated in a human donor in good health. The V gene is TRDV2, the J gene TRDJ1; D gene uncertain. The CDR3 sequence is CACDQVGPYTDKLIF. Here the CDR3 DNA reads TGTGCCTGTGACCAAGTTGGACCGTACACCGATAAACTCATCTTT.